This T cell receptor beta chain was captured by sequencing in a study of blood T cell repertoires in COVID-19. Allocation to cohorts depended on clinical history reported by the participants. The table came from immunoSEQ multiplex PCR; TCRdb's copy has only in-frame clones and leaves some out. The sample includes 300,000 to 500,000 clones, around nine tenths of them seen just once. V was pared by 5 bases and J by 5 bases, with 5 bases of the junction left unmatched. Germline CDR1 and CDR2: LNHDA and SQIVND (reference sequence). This CDR3 contains 14 residues. Sequencing input: PBMCs or T cells enriched from blood (not recorded which). This receptor was taken from a woman younger than 45 with acute COVID-19. This chain links TRBV19 with TRBJ1-5; the match to TRBD1 covers 8 bases. Written as DNA, the CDR3 is TGTGCCAGTAGTTTCGGACAGGGCCATCAGCCCCAGCATTTT. This codes for CASSFGQGHQPQHF.